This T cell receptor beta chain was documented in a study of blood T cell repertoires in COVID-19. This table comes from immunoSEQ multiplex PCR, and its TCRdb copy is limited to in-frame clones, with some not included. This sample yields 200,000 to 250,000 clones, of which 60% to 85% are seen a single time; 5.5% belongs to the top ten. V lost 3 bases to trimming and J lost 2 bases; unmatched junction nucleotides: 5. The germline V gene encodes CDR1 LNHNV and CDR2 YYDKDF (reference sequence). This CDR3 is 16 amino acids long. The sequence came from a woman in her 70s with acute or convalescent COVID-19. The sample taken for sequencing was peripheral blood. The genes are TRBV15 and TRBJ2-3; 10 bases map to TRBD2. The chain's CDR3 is CATSRLLAGITDTQYF. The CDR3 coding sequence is TGTGCCACCAGCAGGTTACTAGCGGGGATCACAGATACGCAGTATTTT.